This TCR beta chain appears in the sequencing data of a study of blood T cell repertoires in COVID-19. On the study more broadly: Donors in the United States, Italy and Spain gave samples during acute or convalescent COVID-19.

J was trimmed by 8 bases and V by 6 bases; bases with no gene match: 8. Germline V gene lookup returns CDR1 MNHEY and CDR2 SVGAGI. The CDR3 spans 14 residues. Profiling relied on immunoSEQ multiplex PCR, and the TCRdb table lists in-frame clones only, not all of them. The data contain over 150,000 clones, less than 95% of them singletons. This rearrangement joins TRBV6-5 to TRBJ1-4, with 8 bases identical to TRBD1. The source is a man in his forties or fifties with acute or convalescent COVID-19. The sample was peripheral blood. CDR3: CASRGQAGQEKLFF. CDR3 in DNA: TGTGCCAGCAGGGGACAGGCCGGTCAGGAAAAACTGTTTTTT.